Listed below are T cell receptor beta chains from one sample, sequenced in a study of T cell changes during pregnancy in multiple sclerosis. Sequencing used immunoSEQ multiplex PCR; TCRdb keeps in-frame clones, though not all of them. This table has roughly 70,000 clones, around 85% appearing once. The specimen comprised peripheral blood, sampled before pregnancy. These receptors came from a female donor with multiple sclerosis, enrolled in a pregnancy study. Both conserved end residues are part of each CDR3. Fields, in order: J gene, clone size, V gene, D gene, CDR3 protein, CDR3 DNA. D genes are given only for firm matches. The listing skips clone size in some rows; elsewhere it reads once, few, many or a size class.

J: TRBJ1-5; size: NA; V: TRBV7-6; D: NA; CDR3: CGGSSNQPQHF; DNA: TGTGGTGGGAGCAGCAATCAGCCCCAGCATTTT
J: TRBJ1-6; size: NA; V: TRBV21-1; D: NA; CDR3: CASRGGWRNSPLHF; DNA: TGTGCCAGCAGGGGGGGTTGGAGGAATTCACCCCTCCACTTT
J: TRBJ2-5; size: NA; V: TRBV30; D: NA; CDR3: CAWSGVLRETQYF; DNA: TGTGCCTGGAGCGGGGTTCTGCGGGAGACCCAGTACTTC
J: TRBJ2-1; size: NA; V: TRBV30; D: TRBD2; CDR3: CAWKRGYNEQFF; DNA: TGTGCCTGGAAGCGGGGCTACAATGAGCAGTTCTTC
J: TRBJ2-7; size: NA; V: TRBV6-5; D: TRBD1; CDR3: CASSYSSQGAYEQYF; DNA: TGTGCCAGCAGTTACTCGAGTCAGGGGGCCTACGAGCAGTACTTC
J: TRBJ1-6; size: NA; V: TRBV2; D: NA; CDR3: CASSPQGQSGPPLHF; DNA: TGTGCCAGCAGTCCCCAAGGCCAGAGCGGTCCACCCCTCCACTTT
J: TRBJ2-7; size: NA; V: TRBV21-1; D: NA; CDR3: CASSKPGLSLYEQYF; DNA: TGTGCCAGCAGCAAACCGGGACTATCTCTCTACGAGCAGTACTTC
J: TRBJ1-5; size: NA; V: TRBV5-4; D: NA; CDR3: CASSSGGSGRWHF; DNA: TGTGCCAGCAGTTCTGGAGGGAGTGGCAGATGGCATTTT
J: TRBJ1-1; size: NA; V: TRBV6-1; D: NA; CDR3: CASSGRVGTEAFF; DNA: TGTGCCAGCAGTGGCAGGGTTGGCACTGAAGCTTTCTTT
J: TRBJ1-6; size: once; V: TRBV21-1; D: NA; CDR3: CASSAHIDSPLHF; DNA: TGTGCCAGCAGCGCCCACATCGATTCACCCCTCCACTTT
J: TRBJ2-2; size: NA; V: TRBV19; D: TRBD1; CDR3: CASSISGGDTGELFF; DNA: TGTGCCAGTAGTATATCAGGGGGAGACACCGGGGAGCTGTTTTTT
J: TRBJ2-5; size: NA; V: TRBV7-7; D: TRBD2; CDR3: CASSSSGGAGKTQYF; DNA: TGTGCCAGCAGCTCTAGCGGGGGGGCTGGGAAGACCCAGTACTTC
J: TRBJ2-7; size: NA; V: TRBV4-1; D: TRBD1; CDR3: CASSPMTGEVNEQYF; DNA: TGCGCCAGCAGCCCCATGACAGGGGAGGTGAACGAGCAGTACTTC
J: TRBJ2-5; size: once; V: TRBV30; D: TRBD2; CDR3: CAWTSTSGGPVAQYF; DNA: TGTGCCTGGACCTCAACTAGCGGGGGCCCCGTGGCCCAGTACTTC
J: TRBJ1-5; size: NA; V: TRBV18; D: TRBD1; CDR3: CASSPPGQGNQPQHF; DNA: TGTGCCAGCTCCCCCCCGGGACAGGGGAATCAGCCCCAGCATTTT
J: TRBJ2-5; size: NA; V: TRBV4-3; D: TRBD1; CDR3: CASSPEVGQGSETQYF; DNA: TGCGCCAGCAGCCCCGAGGTCGGACAGGGTTCAGAGACCCAGTACTTC
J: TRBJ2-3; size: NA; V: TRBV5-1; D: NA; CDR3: CASSLARDTSTDTQYF; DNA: TGCGCCAGCAGCTTGGCCCGCGATACTAGCACAGATACGCAGTATTTT
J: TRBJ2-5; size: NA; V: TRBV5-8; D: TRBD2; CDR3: CASSLGLAGHLYQETQYF; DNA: TGTGCCAGCAGCTTGGGACTAGCGGGCCACTTGTACCAAGAGACCCAGTACTTC
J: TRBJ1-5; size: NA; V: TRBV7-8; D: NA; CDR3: CASSLGLGYSNQPQHF; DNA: TGTGCCAGCAGCTTAGGCCTCGGGTATAGCAATCAGCCCCAGCATTTT
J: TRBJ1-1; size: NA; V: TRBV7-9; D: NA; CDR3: CASSFREDLTEAFF; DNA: TGTGCCAGCAGCTTCAGGGAAGACTTGACTGAAGCTTTCTTT
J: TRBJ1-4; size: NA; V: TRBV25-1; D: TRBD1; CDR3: CASSEIQGAREKLFF; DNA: TGTGCCAGCAGTGAGATACAGGGGGCACGGGAAAAACTGTTTTTT
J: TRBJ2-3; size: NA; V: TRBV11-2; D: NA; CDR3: CASSLAQSTDTQYF; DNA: TGTGCCAGCAGCTTAGCACAGAGCACAGATACGCAGTATTTT
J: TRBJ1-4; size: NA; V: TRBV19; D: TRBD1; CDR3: CASSIRGQGSEKLFF; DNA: TGTGCCAGTAGTATTCGGGGACAGGGCAGTGAAAAACTGTTTTTT
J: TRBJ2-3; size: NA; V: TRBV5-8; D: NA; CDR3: CASSLLGGSADTQYF; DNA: TGTGCCAGCAGCTTGCTCGGGGGAAGCGCAGATACGCAGTATTTT
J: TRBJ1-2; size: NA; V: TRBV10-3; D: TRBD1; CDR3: CAISAHLPGQGIIYGYTF; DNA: TGTGCCATCAGCGCTCACCTACCGGGACAGGGGATCATCTATGGCTACACCTTC
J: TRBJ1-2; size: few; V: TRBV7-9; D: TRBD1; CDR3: CASRPDRGGYGYTF; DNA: TGTGCCAGCAGGCCCGACAGGGGAGGCTATGGCTACACCTTC
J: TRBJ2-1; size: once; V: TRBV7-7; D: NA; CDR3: CASSLWTATYNEQFF; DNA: TGTGCCAGCAGCTTATGGACAGCCACCTACAATGAGCAGTTCTTC
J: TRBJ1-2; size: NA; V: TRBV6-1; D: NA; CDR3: CASTQPGEIYGYTF; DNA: TGTGCCAGCACCCAGCCAGGGGAGATCTATGGCTACACCTTC
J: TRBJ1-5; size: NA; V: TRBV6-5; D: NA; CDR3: CASSYSIRQNQPQHF; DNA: TGTGCCAGCAGTTACTCGATTAGACAGAACCAGCCCCAGCATTTT
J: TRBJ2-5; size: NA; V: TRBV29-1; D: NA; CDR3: CSAITASRQGTQYF; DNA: TGCAGCGCTATAACGGCCAGCAGACAAGGGACCCAGTACTTC
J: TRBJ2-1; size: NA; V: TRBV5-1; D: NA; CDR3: CASSTRALPNEQFF; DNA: TGCGCCAGCAGTACGCGGGCCCTCCCCAATGAGCAGTTCTTC
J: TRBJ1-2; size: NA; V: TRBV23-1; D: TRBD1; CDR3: CASRNPQGADNYGYTF; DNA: TGCGCCAGCAGAAACCCACAGGGGGCGGATAACTATGGCTACACCTTC
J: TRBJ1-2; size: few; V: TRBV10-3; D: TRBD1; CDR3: CAISRDRTVDGYTF; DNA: TGTGCCATCAGTAGGGACAGAACGGTCGATGGCTACACCTTC
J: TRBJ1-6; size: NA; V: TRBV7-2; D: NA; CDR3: CASSLSYNSPLHF; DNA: TGTGCCAGCAGTCTTAGTTACAATTCACCCCTCCACTTT
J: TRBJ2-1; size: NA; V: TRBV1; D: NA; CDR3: CTSSHKGSGNGAISYNEQFF; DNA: TGCACCAGCAGCCACAAGGGCAGCGGCAATGGCGCAATTTCCTACAATGAGCAGTTCTTC
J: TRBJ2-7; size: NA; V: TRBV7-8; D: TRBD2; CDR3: CASSLVGGISYEQYF; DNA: TGTGCCAGCAGCTTAGTGGGGGGGATCTCCTACGAGCAGTACTTC
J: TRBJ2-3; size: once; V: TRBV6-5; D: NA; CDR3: CASGSETTDTQYF; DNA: TGTGCCAGTGGGAGCGAGACCACAGATACGCAGTATTTT
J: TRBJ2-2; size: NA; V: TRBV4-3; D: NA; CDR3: CASSRGAPGELFF; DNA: TGCGCCAGCAGCCGCGGGGCCCCCGGGGAGCTGTTTTTT
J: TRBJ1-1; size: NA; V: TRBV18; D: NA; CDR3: CASSQGKGTEAFF; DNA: TGTGCCAGCTCACAGGGGAAGGGGACTGAAGCTTTCTTT
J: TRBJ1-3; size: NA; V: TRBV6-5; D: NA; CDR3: CASRRGYLGNTIYF; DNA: TGTGCCAGCAGGCGAGGGTATTTGGGAAACACCATATATTTT
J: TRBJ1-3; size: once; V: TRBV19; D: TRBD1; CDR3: CASSRDRGPRGNTIYF; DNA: TGTGCCAGTAGTCGGGACAGGGGCCCTCGAGGAAACACCATATATTTT
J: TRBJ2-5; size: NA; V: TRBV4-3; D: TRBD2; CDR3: CASSELAGGPGTQYF; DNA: TGCGCCAGCTCGGAGCTAGCGGGGGGGCCCGGGACCCAGTACTTC